This entry describes one T cell receptor beta chain. The sample is drawn from a study of blood T cell repertoires in COVID-19. About the study: Collection of acute and convalescent COVID-19 samples took place in the United States, Italy and Spain. PBMCs, B-cell-depleted T cells, or T cells provided the cDNA or gDNA that made up the material.

The germline gives CDR1 MDHEN, CDR2 SYDVKM. Trimming stripped 5 bases from V and 5 bases from J, with 22 bases between. The CDR3 contains 17 residues. Authors' processing steps: Amplified reference gene primers provided the basis for estimating nucleated cell counts. TCRdb keeps only in-frame clones here, not all; method: immunoSEQ multiplex PCR. V, J and clone size are those of that table, while D and trimming were read from the DNA. The sample shows approximately 430,000 clones, roughly 85% of them seen only once. This chain uses TRBV28 with TRBJ1-3; a weak D match, TRBD1 (5 bases). The sequenced sample was peripheral blood. The sequence was collected from a woman younger than 45 with active or convalescent COVID-19. The CDR3 bases are TGTGCCAGCAGTCTCCGGTCTCCCTACGGGGGAAGAAACACCATATATTTT. As protein: CASSLRSPYGGRNTIYF.